Listed here are 2 T cell receptor beta chains from one sample, sequenced in a study of cytomegalovirus exposure and HLA in healthy donors (dated by TCRdb to the late 2010s). Library preparation employed the immunoSEQ multiplex PCR assay. The multiplex PCR relied on a mix of 60 forward primers for TCR Vbeta segments and 13 reverse primers for TCR Jbeta segments. What TCRdb holds here is the immuneACCESS table cut down to in-frame rearrangements. Part of the clones is not present; checked against another copy, under half of the missing clones reflect an unresolved V gene, and the others are unexplained. The sample contains roughly 150,000 clones, 75% to 90% of them found a single time. The ten largest clonotypes hold about 4% of the sample. Sequenced input: PBMCs. All receptors come from a man in his fifties in good health and CMV-seropositive.

The chain employs TRBV29-1 and TRBJ2-1; 10 nucleotides line up with TRBD1. The germline CDR1 and CDR2 sequences are SQVTM and ANQGSEA. The CDR3 runs to 14 residues. V lost 4 bases to trimming and J lost 8 bases; unmatched junction nucleotides: 8. CDR3 residues: CSVVLGQGYHEQFF. CDR3 DNA: TGCAGCGTTGTTTTGGGACAGGGGTACCATGAGCAGTTCTTC.

This rearrangement joins TRBV6-5 to TRBJ2-7; TRBD1 matches at 7 bases. Germline V gene sequence: CDR1 MNHEY, CDR2 SVGAGI. The CDR3 runs 15 residues. The ends lost 6 bases at V and 3 bases at J; junction bases unmatched: 11. Written as DNA, the CDR3 is TGTGCCAGCAGCCAACCCGGGACAGCAATCTACGAGCAGTACTTC. This gives the protein CASSQPGTAIYEQYF.